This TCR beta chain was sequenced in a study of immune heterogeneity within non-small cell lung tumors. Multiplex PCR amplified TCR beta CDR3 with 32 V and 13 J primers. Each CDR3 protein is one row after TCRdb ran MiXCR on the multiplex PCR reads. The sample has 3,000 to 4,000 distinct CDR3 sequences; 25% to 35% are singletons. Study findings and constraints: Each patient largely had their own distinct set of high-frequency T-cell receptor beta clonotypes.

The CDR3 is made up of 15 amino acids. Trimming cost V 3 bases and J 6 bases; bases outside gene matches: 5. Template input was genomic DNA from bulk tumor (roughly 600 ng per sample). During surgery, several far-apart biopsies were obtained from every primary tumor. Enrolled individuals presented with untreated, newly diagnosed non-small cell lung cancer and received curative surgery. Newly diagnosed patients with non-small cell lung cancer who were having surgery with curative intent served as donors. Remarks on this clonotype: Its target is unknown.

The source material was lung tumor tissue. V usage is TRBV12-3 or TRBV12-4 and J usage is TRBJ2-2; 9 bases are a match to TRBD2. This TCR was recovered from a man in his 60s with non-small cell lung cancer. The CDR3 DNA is TGTGCCAGCAGTTTGGCGGGGGGGCGGGCCGGGGAGCTGTTTTTT. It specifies CASSLAGGRAGELFF.